One and the same sample provided the 26 T cell receptor beta chains below, sequenced in a study of blood T cell repertoires in COVID-19. Profiled with immunoSEQ multiplex PCR; TCRdb holds only in-frame clones, not every one. The sample yields tens of thousands of clones, around 88% seen once. Sequencing was performed on peripheral blood. The receptors come from a man aged 50 to 60 with active COVID-19.

The V and J genes are TRBV2 and TRBJ2-5; 7 nucleotides line up with TRBD2. Germline CDR1 is SNHLY and CDR2 is FYNNEI. The V segment lost 10 bases and the J segment 2 bases; nucleotides outside the gene matches: 13. The CDR3 sequence is 15 residues long. The CDR3 here is CATSRSGGPQETQYF. The CDR3 coding sequence is TGTGCCACCTCTCGCTCGGGGGGTCCTCAAGAGACCCAGTACTTC.

In this sample, this clone turned up a few times. This chain links TRBV4-2 with TRBJ1-2; TRBD1 aligns across 7 bases. The CDR3 sequence is 14 residues long. Germline V gene sequence: CDR1 LGHNA, CDR2 YNFKEQ. Germline trimming cut 3 bases from V and 3 bases from J; bases unmatched to any gene: 4. The CDR3 DNA sequence: TGTGCCAGCAGCCAGGCCGGACAGGACTATGGCTACACCTTC. Amino acid sequence: CASSQAGQDYGYTF.

V and J are TRBV28 and TRBJ2-7; a possible D gene is TRBD1 (6 bases). This CDR3 contains 11 residues. V lost 5 bases to trimming and J lost 12 bases, with 14 bases between them. The germline gives CDR1 MDHEN, CDR2 SYDVKM. CDR3 in DNA: TGTGCCAGCAGTCTCCGAGGGGGTTGGTACTTC. Protein product: CASSLRGGWYF.

The chain employs TRBV7-3 and TRBJ2-7; D might be TRBD1 (6 bases). The CDR3 loop spans 14 amino acids. The V end was cut by 5 bases, the J end by 5 bases, with 16 bases between. The germline V gene encodes CDR1 SGHTA and CDR2 FQGTGA. The CDR3 reads CASSDGQNYNEQYF. CDR3 nucleotide sequence: TGTGCCAGCAGCGACGGACAGAATTACAACGAGCAGTACTTC.

This rearrangement joins TRBV7-2 to TRBJ2-5; D might be TRBD2 (6 bases). The V end was cut by 7 bases, the J end by 5 bases, with 17 bases between. This CDR3 is built from 14 residues. The germline CDR1 and CDR2 sequences are SGHTA and FQGNSA. The CDR3 DNA sequence: TGTGCCAGCACCGTCAGGAGGGGCCAGGAGACCCAGTACTTC. It translates to CASTVRRGQETQYF.

The CDR3 sequence: CATPREYF. Here the CDR3 DNA reads TGTGCCACCCCCCGTGAGTACTTC. The genes are TRBV25-1 and TRBJ2-4; D remains ambiguous. The CDR3 runs 8 residues. The germline V gene has CDR1 MGHDK and CDR2 SYGVNS. V lost 10 bases and J 14 bases, leaving 9 bases between the germline ends.

This clone was seen just once. The V call is TRBV6-6, the J call TRBJ2-5; tentatively, D is TRBD1 (6 bases). This CDR3 has 13 amino acids. The V and J ends lost 3 bases and 4 bases respectively, with 9 bases between them. Germline assignment: CDR1 MNHNY and CDR2 SVGAGI (reference sequence). The CDR3 DNA reads TGTGCCAGCAGTTATCAGGGGAGAGAGACCCAGTACTTC. Protein product: CASSYQGRETQYF.

V is TRBV7-2 and J is TRBJ2-1; a possible D gene is TRBD2 (6 bases). V gave up 1 base and J gave up 6 bases, with 16 bases separating them. Looked up from germline, CDR1 is SGHTA and CDR2 is FQGNSA. CDR3 length equals 16 residues. The CDR3, as DNA: TGTGCCAGCAGCTTAGTGGGGACTGGTGGGGGCAATGAGCAGTTCTTC. Protein sequence: CASSLVGTGGGNEQFF.

The chain is built from TRBV7-8 and TRBJ2-3; D is unclear. CDR1 and CDR2 (germline): SGHVS, FQNEAQ. V lost 8 bases and J lost 2, with 14 bases in between. The CDR3 has 14 amino acids. The CDR3 region is CASGPRSHTDTQYF. The DNA of the CDR3 is TGTGCCAGCGGGCCCAGGTCCCACACAGATACGCAGTATTTT.

CDR3 residues: CASSQGHLATTYEQYF. The DNA of the CDR3 is TGTGCCAGCAGCCAAGGCCACCTAGCGACCACCTACGAGCAGTACTTC. The J gene is TRBJ2-7, the V gene TRBV3-1 (or the pseudogene TRBV3-2), with D perhaps matching TRBD2 (6 bases). The CDR3 consists of 16 residues. Between the trimmed V and J ends, which lost 1 base and 2 bases, there was a span of 15 bases. CDR1 and CDR2 from the germline V gene are LGHDT and YNNKEL (reference sequence).

With respect to this clone: The sample carries other DNA sequences with the same CDR3. The chain carries TRBV5-4 and TRBJ2-1, with 11 bases matching TRBD2. The junction had 4 bases not matched to a gene; V was cut back by 4 bases and J by 4 bases. CDR1 and CDR2 from the germline V gene are SGHNT and YYREEE (reference sequence). This CDR3 is 15 amino acids long. DNA of the CDR3: TGTGCCAGCAGCGGCGGGACTAGCGGATACAATGAGCAGTTCTTC. This encodes CASSGGTSGYNEQFF.

The chain uses TRBV19 and TRBJ2-2; D perhaps matches TRBD1 (5 bases). Germline CDR1 is LNHDA and CDR2 is SQIVND (reference sequence). Between the trimmed V and J ends, which lost 7 bases and 0 bases, there was a span of 18 bases. This CDR3 region has 17 residues. The CDR3 loop reads CASNVDSALSNTGELFF. The CDR3 coding sequence is TGTGCCAGTAATGTCGACAGCGCCCTTTCGAACACCGGGGAGCTGTTTTTT.

V usage is TRBV29-1 and J usage is TRBJ1-4; weak D call: TRBD1 (6 bases). The CDR3 consists of 12 residues. In germline, CDR1 is SQVTM, CDR2 ANQGSEA. CDR3 sequence (DNA): TGCAGTGCAGGGGTCCACAATGAAAAACTGTTTTTT. Amino acid sequence: CSAGVHNEKLFF.

V and J are TRBV29-1 and TRBJ2-1, with 13 bases aligning to TRBD2. In germline, CDR1 is SQVTM, CDR2 ANQGSEA. Trimming removed 5 bases from V and 2 bases from J; junction bases left unmatched: 6. This CDR3 spans 16 amino acids. The CDR3 nucleotides are TGCAGCGTTTTAGGACTAGCGGGAGTTACCTACAATGAGCAGTTCTTC. It encodes CSVLGLAGVTYNEQFF.

The J gene is TRBJ2-2, the V gene TRBV7-2; D is possibly TRBD1 (6 bases). V gave up 4 bases and J gave up 5 bases, with 14 bases separating them. The CDR3 totals 15 residues. Germline CDR1 is SGHTA and CDR2 is FQGNSA. CDR3 in amino acids: CASSSRGQGTGELFF. The CDR3 coding sequence is TGTGCCAGCAGCTCCCGGGGACAAGGGACCGGGGAGCTGTTTTTT.

This sequence joins TRBV6-2 or TRBV6-3 and TRBJ2-5, with 9 nucleotides matching TRBD2. This CDR3 has 17 amino acids. The trim removed 0 bases at V and 0 bases at J, leaving 5 bases unmatched. Germline CDR1 and CDR2: MNHEY and SVGEGT. CDR3 DNA sequence: TGTGCCAGCAGTTACTCGGTGATAGCGGGAGACCAAGAGACCCAGTACTTC. Its translation is CASSYSVIAGDQETQYF.

The rearrangement joins TRBV5-4 to TRBJ2-1, with 8 bases lining up with TRBD2. Unmatched junction bases numbered 6, after V lost 0 bases and J lost 7 bases. The CDR3 has 15 residues. Germline V gene sequence: CDR1 SGHNT, CDR2 YYREEE (reference sequence). CDR3 sequence (DNA): TGTGCCAGCAGCTTGGACCCCGGGAGGGGAAATGAGCAGTTCTTC. Translating gives CASSLDPGRGNEQFF.

The chain couples TRBV7-8 to TRBJ1-5; TRBD1 agrees at 8 bases. Germline CDR1 and CDR2: SGHVS and FQNEAQ. Trimming at V came to 6 bases and at J to 0 bases, leaving 13 bases not matched to a gene. This CDR3 has 18 amino acids. The CDR3 region has the DNA TGTGCCAGCAGGTCCCGGACAGGGCCTGTAAATAGCAATCAGCCCCAGCATTTT. Translated, it gives CASRSRTGPVNSNQPQHF.

The chain links TRBV28 to TRBJ2-7; D remains unclear. Germline V gene lookup returns CDR1 MDHEN and CDR2 SYDVKM. Trimming left V 6 bases short and J 6 bases short, with 15 bases between. The CDR3 contains 13 residues. The CDR3 reads CASSPGSPGEQYF. As DNA, the CDR3 is TGTGCCAGCAGCCCCGGGTCCCCGGGCGAGCAGTACTTC.

V and J are TRBV6-6 and TRBJ1-5; D is unresolved. The germline gives CDR1 MNHNY, CDR2 SVGAGI (reference sequence). V lost 2 bases to trimming and J lost 2 bases, with 7 bases between them. This CDR3 has 14 amino acids. CDR3 protein: CASSYDGGNQPQHF. DNA for the CDR3: TGTGCCAGCAGTTACGATGGAGGCAATCAGCCCCAGCATTTT.

The chain links TRBV24-1 to TRBJ2-3, with 14 bases lining up with TRBD2. The junction had 7 bases not matched to a gene; V was cut back by 3 bases and J by 6 bases. Germline V lookup: CDR1 KGHDR, CDR2 SFDVKD. This CDR3 comprises 17 residues. The CDR3 sequence is CATSDATSGGARDTQYF. CDR3 nucleotide sequence: TGTGCCACCAGTGATGCGACTAGCGGGGGGGCCCGGGATACGCAGTATTTT.

V usage is TRBV5-4 and J usage is TRBJ1-3; no clear D gene. This CDR3 contains 15 residues. Looked up from germline, CDR1 is SGHNT and CDR2 is YYREEE (reference sequence). V gave up 4 bases and J gave up 0 bases, with 11 bases separating them. CDR3 residues: CASSVGAGSGNTIYF. The CDR3 nucleotides are TGTGCCAGCAGCGTAGGAGCCGGCTCTGGAAACACCATATATTTT.

The chain links TRBV18 to TRBJ2-7, with a possible D match to TRBD2 (5 bases). Between the trimmed V and J ends, which lost 2 bases and 0 bases, there was a span of 8 bases. CDR3 length: 14 amino acids. Germline V gene sequence: CDR1 KGHSH, CDR2 LQKENI. The CDR3: CASSPVGSSYEQYF. The CDR3 coding sequence is TGTGCCAGCTCACCAGTTGGGAGCTCCTACGAGCAGTACTTC.

This chain uses TRBV6-5 with TRBJ2-5; TRBD2 matches 10 bases. CDR1 MNHEY and CDR2 SVGAGI come from the germline V gene. The CDR3 runs 13 residues. V lost 7 bases to trimming and J lost 3 bases; unmatched junction nucleotides: 2. Here the CDR3 DNA reads TGTGCCAGCAACGGACTAGCGGAAGAGACCCAGTACTTC. This encodes CASNGLAEETQYF.

For the CDR3, the DNA is TGTGCCAGCAGCGCCCCGGACAGGTTCTCCAACACTGAAGCTTTCTTT. This codes for CASSAPDRFSNTEAFF. The V call is TRBV9, the J call TRBJ1-1; 7 nucleotides line up with TRBD1. V lost 3 bases to trimming and J lost 2 bases; unmatched junction nucleotides: 10. The V gene's germline CDR1 is SGDLS and CDR2 YYNGEE. CDR3 size: 16 residues.

The chain combines TRBV10-1 with TRBJ2-3, with a tentative D call TRBD1 (6 bases). V lost 4 bases and J 8 bases, leaving 16 bases between the germline ends. CDR3 length: 14 amino acids. The V gene's germline CDR1 is WNHNN and CDR2 SYGVQD (reference sequence). CDR3: CASSAPGTLTTQYF. The DNA for the CDR3 is TGCGCCAGCAGTGCCCCCGGGACACTGACTACGCAGTATTTT.